This T cell receptor (beta chain) emerged from a study of prognosis after radiotherapy for stage I lung cancer. About the study: The study included under 15 patients with newly diagnosed primary stage I lung tumors and roughly 5 with oligometastatic NSCLC after surgical resection of the primary tumor. Concurrently with stereotactic body radiotherapy, no other therapy was received by any patient.

The V end was cut by 2 bases, the J end by 0 bases, with 8 bases between. From germline, CDR1 is MNHNS and CDR2 SASEGT. CDR3 size: 16 residues. Genomic DNA yielded TCR beta CDR3, amplified by two-round multiplex PCR. TRBV and TRBJ genes each had their own specific primers in first-round PCR. TCRdb independently ran MiXCR on the multiplex PCR reads; one entry per CDR3 protein. The table shows some 60,000 distinct CDR3 sequences, with about 30% occurring only once. This clonotype was recorded at least ten times. This chain uses TRBV6-1 with TRBJ2-6; D unresolved. This receptor was taken from a donor aged 50 or older with non-small cell lung cancer. Sequenced material: PBMCs, taken before or after stereotactic body radiation therapy (not recorded which). The CDR3 DNA reads TGTGCCAGCAGTGAATACAAAGACTCTGGGGCCAACGTCCTGACTTTC. Translated: CASSEYKDSGANVLTF.